Below, one TCR beta chain is given with its context. No cognate antigen has been identified for it. No base-level quality is on record; no much larger clone is a single base apart. The entire amount of isolated RNA was reverse transcribed using the High Capacity cDNA Reverse Transcription Kit, so the sequenced TCRB transcripts were expressed ones. Naive, central memory and regulatory T cell samples underwent deep immunoSEQ sequencing, averaging about 3.57 million total reads per sample. Sorted cells were lysed in RLT buffer, and RNA was extracted using DNase-treated RNeasy Micro or Mini kits according to cell number. To prevent cross-contamination, each cell subset was processed individually, whereas patient and healthy donor samples were processed jointly. The immunoSEQ multiplex PCR was used to amplify TCRB sequences from cDNA, yielding 87-bp fragments that span the CDR3 region. Sequencing of the amplicons was performed on the Illumina HiSeq platform. Processing in the source paper ran as follows. PCR bias was computationally corrected using synthetic template baselines, reads within Hamming distance 2 were collapsed, and singletons that could not be merged were discarded. Reads were aligned against IMGT to assign V, D and J genes, CDR3 length and insertions or deletions at six rearrangement sites. Within each subset, clonotype counts were normalized to sorted cell number, and only after that were true diversity and Gini coefficients computed with the tcR R package. The overlap coefficient, calculated on TCRB nucleotide sequences, was used to quantify repertoire sharing. As a proxy for the pre-selection repertoire, out-of-frame TCRB sequences from naive cells were analyzed. TCRdb took over this immuneACCESS table, retaining in-frame rearrangements with V and J assigned. Such tables are incomplete; in checked studies, under half of the missing clones stem from an unresolved V gene, and the remainder is unexplained. V and J calls and clone size follow that table, whereas D and trimming were derived from the DNA. In all, the sample holds some 900,000 clones, and about a sixth of those were seen once. The ten most abundant clones make up 0.023% of the sample.

Each donor gave one peripheral blood draw, averaging approximately 120 mL, which was collected into heparinised tubes. Naive, central memory, regulatory and stem cell-like memory CD4+ T cells were sorted on a BD FACSAria II using a panel including CD45RO, CCR7, CD25, CD127, CD95 and CD27. Every sorted population had a purity above 95%. PBMCs were isolated right away by Lymphoprep density gradient centrifugation and were stained directly, without culture. So that batch effects would be minimized, each experiment stained and sorted samples in pairs, pairing one healthy donor with one patient. These data are taken from a study of beta chain features in type 1 diabetes listed by TCRdb under 2018. About the study as a whole: No differences in mean age, gender distribution, total cell number or subset yield were found between patients and healthy donors. A total of about 110 million sorted cells were examined across all samples, and the number of cells per subset was strongly correlated with RNA yield. In the study, recently diagnosed type 1 diabetes patients and matched healthy donors were compared on the TCRB repertoires of their sorted circulating CD4+ T cell subsets. Whereas all 30 or so donors provided naive and central memory subsets, regulatory and stem cell-like memory subsets were isolated from just 8 patients and roughly 8 healthy donors. Broad study findings and their caveats: Shorter templates might be favored by PCR, yet because patient and control samples were amplified and corrected together, any such skew would affect both groups equally. Because cDNA rather than genomic DNA was sequenced, highly expressing activated cells could have been over-represented, although no difference in activation and CD3 levels was found between groups. Naive, central memory and regulatory TCRB repertoires appeared more similar among patients than among healthy donors. A moderate but significant shortening of TCRB CDR3 length was observed in type 1 diabetes patients in all four CD4+ subsets. At VDJ recombination sites, patients with type 1 diabetes made fewer insertions and deleted more nucleotides, a pattern implying thymic rearrangement abnormalities. HLA sub-analyses involved small numbers of individuals, so any influence of HLA type on TCRB rearrangement remained unresolved.

From a lookup of the germline V gene (reference sequence), CDR1 and CDR2 are LNHDA and SQIVND. After removal of 3 bases from V and 6 bases from J, the junction retains 12 bases not matched to a gene. Taken from cysteine to phenylalanine, the CDR3 has 16 residues. Kept here is only the CDR3 DNA, which spans 48 bases and is read in frame from base 1. The sequenced material came from naive CD4+ T cells from blood. In light of the paper, this sample's cell subset or site label describes: true naive CD4+ T cells. The rearrangement combines TRBV19 with TRBJ2-3; the junction holds 7 bases that match TRBD1. The TCR comes from a woman under 30 in good health. The CDR3 region reads CASSMDTGATWDTQYF. In nucleotide form, the sequence is TGTGCCAGTAGTATGGACACAGGGGCGACATGGGATACGCAGTATTTT.